This T cell receptor (beta chain) was retrieved from a study of long-term antiretroviral therapy in people with HIV. Study-level findings and limits: Pre-ART clonal expansions dominated every time point's repertoire.

This clone appeared once. Its target is unknown. The V and J ends lost 8 bases and 2 bases respectively, with 12 bases between them. Germline CDR1 and CDR2: SGHTA and FQGTGA. The CDR3 is 13 amino acids. Researchers report immunoSEQ v3.0 was run at survey level. The protocol was immunoSEQ multiplex PCR, while the TCRdb copy is restricted to in-frame clones and leaves out a portion. The sample carries under 25,000 clones, about 86% recorded once. Treatment for every participant with HIV took place in the United States. This material consisted of unsorted PBMCs, taken 1.3 years after starting antiretroviral therapy. The chain employs TRBV7-3 and TRBJ1-1, with no clear D. This sequence originates from a man aged 55 to 69 with HIV. The CDR3 loop is CASSSGINTEAFF. In DNA form, the CDR3 reads TGTGCCAGCTCCAGCGGCATAAACACTGAAGCTTTCTTT.